A single sample is the source of the 10 T cell receptor beta chains below, sequenced in a study of T cells after yellow fever vaccination. TCRdb ran MiXCR on the 5' RACE reads and lists one entry per CDR3 protein. Of hundreds of thousands of distinct CDR3 sequences listed, around 19% are singletons. Sequencing used PBMCs, obtained before the yellow fever booster vaccination. The receptors here all came from a man younger than 30 who received the YFV17D yellow fever vaccine.

This rearrangement joins TRBV12-3 or TRBV12-4 to TRBJ1-1; unclear D gene. V dropped 6 bases and J dropped 1 base, with 15 bases sitting between them. The CDR3 covers 15 residues. The DNA for the CDR3 is TGTGCCAGCAGACACTCATTTGCGAGGAACACTGAAGCTTTCTTT. Residues: CASRHSFARNTEAFF.

This chain links TRBV5-1 with TRBJ1-1; D possibly corresponds to TRBD1 (5 bases). The CDR3 consists of 14 residues. Deletions cut 3 bases from V and 11 bases from J, with 20 bases between. Germline assignment: CDR1 SGHRS and CDR2 YFSETQ. The CDR3 bases are TGCGCCAGCAGCTCCACGTCCCAAGGGGAATGGGCTTTCTTT. It encodes CASSSTSQGEWAFF.

This clonotype has a handful of counts. The chain links TRBV20-1 to TRBJ2-7; 11 nucleotides line up with TRBD1. V was clipped by 2 bases and J by 6 bases; unmatched bases: 3. Germline V gene sequence: CDR1 DFQATT, CDR2 SNEGSKA (reference sequence). This CDR3 is 13 amino acids long. The CDR3 loop reads CSARKGQGVEQYF. DNA of the CDR3: TGCAGTGCTAGAAAGGGACAGGGGGTCGAGCAGTACTTC.

This clonotype showed up many times. This rearrangement joins TRBV20-1 to TRBJ1-6; 8 bases agree with TRBD1. Germline V gene data show CDR1 as DFQATT and CDR2 as SNEGSKA (reference sequence). J gave up 9 bases and V 6 bases, and 7 bases lay outside the gene matches. This CDR3 comprises 13 residues. The CDR3 spells CSAPPGGGSPLHF. The CDR3 coding sequence is TGCAGTGCCCCGCCAGGGGGCGGTTCACCCCTCCACTTT.

The rearrangement links TRBV4-3 to TRBJ2-5, with D maybe TRBD1 (7 bases). The length of the CDR3 is 14 residues. Germline V gene data show CDR1 as LGHNA and CDR2 as YSLEER. V was pared by 4 bases and J by 3 bases, with 12 bases between. DNA for the CDR3: TGCGCCAGCAGCCGCGGCGGGACAGAAGAGACCCAGTACTTC. Encoded protein: CASSRGGTEETQYF.

The chain couples TRBV20-1 to TRBJ1-5, with 8 nucleotides matching TRBD1. V shed 5 bases, J shed 5 bases, and the junction held 8 bases outside the gene matches. The CDR3 sequence is 14 residues long. Per germline, CDR1 DFQATT and CDR2 SNEGSKA (reference sequence). CDR3 residues: CSAVDRDRDQPQHF. As DNA, the CDR3 is TGCAGTGCTGTGGACAGGGATAGAGATCAGCCCCAGCATTTT.

This clonotype occurred a few times. The chain carries TRBV4-2 and TRBJ2-7, with TRBD1 identical over 8 bases. J was trimmed by 6 bases and V by 3 bases; bases with no gene match: 16. Per the germline V gene, CDR1 is LGHNA and CDR2 is YNFKEQ. The CDR3 has 17 residues. The CDR3 nucleotides read TGTGCCAGCAGCCAGGAGCTCACAGGGGGTGGGTCTCCCGAGCAGTACTTC. It is translated as CASSQELTGGGSPEQYF.

At least ten counts were recorded for this clonotype. In DNA form, the CDR3 reads TGTGCCAGCAGACTACAGGGGACGAATGAAAAACTGTTTTTT. Residues: CASRLQGTNEKLFF. This chain joins TRBV27 and TRBJ1-4; 7 nucleotides line up with TRBD1. The CDR3 is 14 amino acids. The germline gives CDR1 MNHEY, CDR2 SMNVEV (reference sequence). V dropped 6 bases and J dropped 5; count of bases not matched to a gene: 6. The full variable domain, rest sourced from reference TRBV27 and TRBJ1-4, is EAQVTQNPRYLITVTGKKLTVTCSQNMNHEYMSWYRQDPGLGLRQIYYSMNVEVTDKGDVPEGYKVSRKEKRNFPLILESPSPNQTSLYFCASRLQGTNEKLFFGSGTQLSVL.

This clonotype was found a few times. The rearrangement joins TRBV20-1 to TRBJ2-1; possible D gene TRBD1, 5 bases. The ends were cut back, 3 bases at V and 7 bases at J, with 13 bases in the middle. CDR3 length equals 13 residues. The germline V gene has CDR1 DFQATT and CDR2 SNEGSKA (reference sequence). In DNA form, the CDR3 reads TGCAGTGCTAGCGTGACAGCCCAAAATGAGCAGTTCTTC. Translation gives CSASVTAQNEQFF.

CDR3 in DNA: TGTGCCAGCAGCTCAAGGAGGCCTAACTATGGCTACACCTTC. It is translated as CASSSRRPNYGYTF. V gene TRBV7-2 combines with J gene TRBJ1-2; D not resolved. The CDR3 is 14 amino acids. The ends were cut back, 4 bases at V and 0 bases at J, with 9 bases in the middle. CDR1 is SGHTA, CDR2 FQGNSA, per germline.